The 15 T cell receptor beta chains in this list originate from one sample, sequenced in a study of T cell responses to AZD1222 COVID-19 vaccine. TCRdb's copy holds only in-frame clones and misses some; the assay was immunoSEQ multiplex PCR. The sample records over 100,000 clones, approximately 91% being singletons. Sequenced here: peripheral blood, sampled on day 0 of AZD1222 vaccination. The receptors shown here come from an adult in good health.

V gene TRBV24-1 combines with J gene TRBJ2-7; the match to TRBD2 covers 11 bases. Germline loops: CDR1 KGHDR, CDR2 SFDVKD. The CDR3 extends over 15 amino acids. With 7 bases clipped from V and 1 base from J, the junction kept 5 bases outside the gene matches. The CDR3 here is CATSPGLAGSYEQYF. DNA of the CDR3: TGTGCCACCAGCCCCGGACTAGCGGGTTCCTACGAGCAGTACTTC.

V gene TRBV7-2 combines with J gene TRBJ2-7; 10 nucleotides agree with TRBD2. The CDR3 extends over 15 amino acids. Germline CDR1 reads SGHTA; CDR2 reads FQGNSA. V dropped 2 bases and J dropped 7; count of bases not matched to a gene: 8. CDR3 loop: CASSLFQREGGEQYF. CDR3 coding DNA: TGTGCCAGCAGCTTATTCCAGCGGGAGGGGGGGGAGCAGTACTTC.

The chain employs TRBV29-1 and TRBJ2-3, with D uncertain. CDR3 length: 14 amino acids. CDR1 and CDR2 (germline): SQVTM, ANQGSEA. V gave up 4 bases and J gave up 0 bases, with 11 bases separating them. As DNA, the CDR3 is TGCAGCGTTGTTGCTTCAACTAGCACAGATACGCAGTATTTT. Its protein is CSVVASTSTDTQYF.

The CDR3 reads CASSLGQGSRINYEQYF. In DNA form, the CDR3 reads TGTGCCAGCAGCTTAGGGCAGGGGTCCCGTATTAACTACGAGCAGTACTTC. This chain links TRBV7-8 with TRBJ2-7, with D perhaps TRBD1 (6 bases). Germline lookup yields CDR1 SGHVS and CDR2 FQNEAQ. V was cut by 1 base and J by 3 bases, with 19 bases left in between. CDR3 size: 17 residues.

The V call is TRBV3-1 (or the pseudogene TRBV3-2), the J call TRBJ1-3; D may be TRBD1 (6 bases). The CDR3 is 15 amino acids. The V gene's germline CDR1 is LGHDT and CDR2 YNNKEL (reference sequence). Deletions cut 3 bases from V and 3 bases from J, with 12 bases between. This CDR3 is CASSQAGGGGNTIYF. As DNA, the CDR3 is TGTGCCAGCAGCCAGGCGGGGGGCGGTGGAAACACCATATATTTT.

CDR3 nucleotides: TGTGCCAGTAGTATAATGAACGCCATGGGCTACACCTTC. Protein sequence: CASSIMNAMGYTF. The genes are TRBV19 and TRBJ1-2; D ambiguous. Germline V gene sequence: CDR1 LNHDA, CDR2 SQIVND (reference sequence). The CDR3 is 13 residues long. V lost 2 bases and J 8 bases, leaving 12 bases between the germline ends.

This chain links TRBV3-1 (or the pseudogene TRBV3-2) with TRBJ2-3, with 13 nucleotides matching TRBD2. J lost 2 bases, V lost 5 bases, and 16 bases had no gene match. The CDR3 has 20 residues. Germline CDR1 and CDR2: LGHDT and YNNKEL (reference sequence). CDR3 sequence (DNA): TGTGCCAGCAGCGGACCCCTACTCGCCGGGACTAGCGGGACCACAGATACGCAGTATTTT. This codes for CASSGPLLAGTSGTTDTQYF.

The chain combines TRBV24-1 with TRBJ2-3; D gene unclear. This CDR3 has 15 residues. V lost 6 bases and J 1 base, leaving 13 bases between the germline ends. CDR1 and CDR2 from the germline V gene are KGHDR and SFDVKD. In nucleotides, the CDR3 is TGTGCCACCAGTACATCGCAGCGCCGCACAGATACGCAGTATTTT. Translating gives CATSTSQRRTDTQYF.

CDR3 sequence (DNA): TGCAGCGTTGCGCTGTCGGGATACGAGCAGTACTTC. This gives the protein CSVALSGYEQYF. V and J are TRBV29-1 and TRBJ2-7; possible D gene TRBD2, 5 bases. Germline values: CDR1 SQVTM, CDR2 ANQGSEA. The CDR3 totals 12 residues. The V end lost 4 bases, the J end lost 4 bases, and 11 bases lay between the germline ends.

The rearrangement links TRBV5-1 to TRBJ2-3; D may be TRBD2 (6 bases). The CDR3 sequence is 15 residues long. Trimming pared 2 bases from V and 1 base from J, leaving 11 bases between. Per the germline V gene, CDR1 is SGHRS and CDR2 is YFSETQ. The CDR3 DNA sequence: TGCGCCAGCAGCTTCGGCGGGGACCGCACAGATACGCAGTATTTT. Amino acid sequence: CASSFGGDRTDTQYF.

The chain combines TRBV7-8 with TRBJ2-3; D is perhaps TRBD1 or TRBD2 (5 bases each). The length of the CDR3 is 16 residues. Trimming shortened V by 2 bases and J by 2 bases, and 14 bases separated the two germline ends. Germline V lookup: CDR1 SGHVS, CDR2 FQNEAQ. The CDR3 DNA reads TGTGCCAGCAGCTTACGAGGGACCGGGGCCACAGATACGCAGTATTTT. Translation gives CASSLRGTGATDTQYF.

The chain is built from TRBV5-1 and TRBJ2-2; perhaps TRBD2 as D (5 bases). The CDR3 has 16 amino acids. The germline V gene encodes CDR1 SGHRS and CDR2 YFSETQ. Trimming removed 0 bases at V and 4 bases at J, with 13 bases between. CDR3: CASSLEGSGVTGELFF. CDR3 nucleotide sequence: TGCGCCAGCAGCTTGGAAGGGAGTGGGGTCACCGGGGAGCTGTTTTTT.

V gene TRBV20-1 combines with J gene TRBJ2-1; no clear D gene. Germline lookup yields CDR1 DFQATT and CDR2 SNEGSKA (reference sequence). The CDR3 extends over 10 amino acids. Trimming stripped 1 base from V and 8 bases from J, with 3 bases between. CDR3 amino acids: CSARAYEQFF. For the CDR3, the DNA is TGCAGTGCTAGAGCGTATGAGCAGTTCTTC.

The chain employs TRBV6-1 and TRBJ1-2, with 8 positions matching TRBD1. J was trimmed by 7 bases and V by 3 bases; bases with no gene match: 4. The CDR3 has 13 amino acids. Germline V gene data show CDR1 as MNHNS and CDR2 as SASEGT. This chain's CDR3 is CASSEAGGFGYTF. In nucleotides, the CDR3 is TGTGCCAGCAGTGAGGCAGGGGGCTTTGGCTACACCTTC.

This CDR3 is CASSPQETAPQHF. DNA of the CDR3: TGTGCCAGCTCACCACAAGAGACGGCGCCCCAGCATTTT. The chain uses TRBV18 and TRBJ1-5; no clear D. The germline V gene has CDR1 KGHSH and CDR2 LQKENI. V was cut by 1 base and J by 9 bases, with 10 bases left in between. The length of the CDR3 is 13 residues.